This TCR beta chain derives from a study of blood T cell repertoires in COVID-19. Study overall: Donors in the United States, Italy and Spain gave samples during acute or convalescent COVID-19.

This CDR3 comprises 14 residues. Trimming pared 2 bases from V and 3 bases from J, leaving 7 bases between. Germline V gene data show CDR1 as MNHNY and CDR2 as SVGAGI (reference sequence). In the source study's methods: Amplifying reference gene primers gave estimates of nucleated cell counts. Profiling relied on immunoSEQ multiplex PCR, and the TCRdb table lists in-frame clones only, not all of them. The V and J calls and the clone size are those of that table, but D and trimming were determined from the DNA. The sample has tens of thousands of clones, roughly 82% seen once. The receptor's source is a human donor in a cohort sampled during active COVID-19. The rearrangement joins TRBV6-6 to TRBJ2-2; D gene unclear. Sequencing input: peripheral blood. The DNA for the CDR3 is TGTGCCAGCAGTTACCTCCAGTACACCGGGGAGCTGTTTTTT. The encoded protein is CASSYLQYTGELFF.